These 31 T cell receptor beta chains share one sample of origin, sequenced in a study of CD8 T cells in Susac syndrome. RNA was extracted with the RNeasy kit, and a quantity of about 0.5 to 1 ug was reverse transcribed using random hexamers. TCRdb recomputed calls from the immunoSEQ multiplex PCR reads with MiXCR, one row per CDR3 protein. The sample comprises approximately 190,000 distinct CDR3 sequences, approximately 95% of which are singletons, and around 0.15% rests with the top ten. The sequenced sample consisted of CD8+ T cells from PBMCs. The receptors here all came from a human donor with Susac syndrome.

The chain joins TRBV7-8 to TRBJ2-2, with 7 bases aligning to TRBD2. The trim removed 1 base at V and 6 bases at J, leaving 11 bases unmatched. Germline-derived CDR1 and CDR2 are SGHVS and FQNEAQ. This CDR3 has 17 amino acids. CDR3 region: CASSLDEEAGYAGELFF. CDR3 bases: TGTGCCAGCAGCTTAGATGAGGAAGCGGGATACGCCGGGGAGCTGTTTTTT.

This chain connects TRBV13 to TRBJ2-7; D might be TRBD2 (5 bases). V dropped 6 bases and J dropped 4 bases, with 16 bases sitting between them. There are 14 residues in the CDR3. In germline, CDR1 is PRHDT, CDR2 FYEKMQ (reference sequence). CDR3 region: CASSPAGLRYEQYF. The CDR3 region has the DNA TGTGCCAGCAGTCCGGCGGGCTTACGTTACGAGCAGTACTTC.

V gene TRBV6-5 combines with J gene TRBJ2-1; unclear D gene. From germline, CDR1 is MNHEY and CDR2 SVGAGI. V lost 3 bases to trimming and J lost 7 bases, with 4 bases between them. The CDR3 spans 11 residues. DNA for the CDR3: TGTGCCAGCAGTTATAGGAATGAGCAGTTCTTC. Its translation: CASSYRNEQFF.

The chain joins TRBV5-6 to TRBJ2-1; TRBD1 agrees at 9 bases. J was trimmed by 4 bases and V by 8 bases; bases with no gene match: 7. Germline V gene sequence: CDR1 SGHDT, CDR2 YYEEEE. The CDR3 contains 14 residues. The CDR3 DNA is TGTGCCAGTCAACAGGGGGCATCGTACAATGAGCAGTTCTTC. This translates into CASQQGASYNEQFF.

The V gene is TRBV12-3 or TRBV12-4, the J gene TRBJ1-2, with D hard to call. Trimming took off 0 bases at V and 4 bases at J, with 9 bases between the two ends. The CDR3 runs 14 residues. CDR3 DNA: TGTGCCAGCAGTTTAGCTGAGGGAGTCTATGGCTACACCTTC. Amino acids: CASSLAEGVYGYTF.

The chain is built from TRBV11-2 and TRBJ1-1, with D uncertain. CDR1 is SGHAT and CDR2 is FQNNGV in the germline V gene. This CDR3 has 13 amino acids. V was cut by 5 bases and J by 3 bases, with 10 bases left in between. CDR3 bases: TGTGCCAGCAGCCGCTCAAGGGACACTGAAGCTTTCTTT. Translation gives CASSRSRDTEAFF.

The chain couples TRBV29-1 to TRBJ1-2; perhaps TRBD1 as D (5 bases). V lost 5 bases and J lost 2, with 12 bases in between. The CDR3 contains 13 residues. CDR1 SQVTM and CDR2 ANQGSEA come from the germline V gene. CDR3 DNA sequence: TGCAGCGTTAAGGAGGCAGGGAACTATGGCTACACCTTC. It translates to CSVKEAGNYGYTF.

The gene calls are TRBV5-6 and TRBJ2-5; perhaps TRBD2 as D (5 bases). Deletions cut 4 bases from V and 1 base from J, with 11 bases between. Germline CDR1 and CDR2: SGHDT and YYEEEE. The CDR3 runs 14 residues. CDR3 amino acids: CASSRGVPQETQYF. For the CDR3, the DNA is TGTGCCAGCAGCCGGGGTGTGCCCCAAGAGACCCAGTACTTC.

The chain's CDR3 is CASSQWEGDRGSYEQYF. In DNA, the CDR3 is TGTGCCAGCAGCCAATGGGAGGGGGACAGGGGTTCCTACGAGCAGTACTTC. V gene TRBV14 combines with J gene TRBJ2-7; 10 bases map to TRBD1. V was clipped by 2 bases and J by 1 base; unmatched bases: 8. The CDR3 runs to 17 residues. Germline-derived CDR1 and CDR2 are SGHDN and FVKESK.

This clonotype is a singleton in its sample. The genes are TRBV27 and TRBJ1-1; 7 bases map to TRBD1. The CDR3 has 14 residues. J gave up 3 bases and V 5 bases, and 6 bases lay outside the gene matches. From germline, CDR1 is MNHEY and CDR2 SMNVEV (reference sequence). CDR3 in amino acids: CASSRTGSDTEAFF. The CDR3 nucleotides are TGTGCCAGCAGTCGGACAGGAAGCGACACTGAAGCTTTCTTT.

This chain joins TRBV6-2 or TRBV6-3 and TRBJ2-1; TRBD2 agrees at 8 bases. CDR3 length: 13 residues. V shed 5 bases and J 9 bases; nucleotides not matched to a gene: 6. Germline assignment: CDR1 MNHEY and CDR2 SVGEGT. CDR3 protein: CASSPSGSGEQFF. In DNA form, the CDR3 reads TGTGCCAGCAGTCCCAGCGGGAGTGGTGAGCAGTTCTTC.

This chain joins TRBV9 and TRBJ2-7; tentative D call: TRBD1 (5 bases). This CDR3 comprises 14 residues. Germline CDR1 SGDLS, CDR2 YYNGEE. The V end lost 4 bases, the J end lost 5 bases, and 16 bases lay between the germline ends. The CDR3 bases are TGTGCCAGCAGCTCAGGGTCACCCGCGGACGAGCAGTACTTC. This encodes CASSSGSPADEQYF.

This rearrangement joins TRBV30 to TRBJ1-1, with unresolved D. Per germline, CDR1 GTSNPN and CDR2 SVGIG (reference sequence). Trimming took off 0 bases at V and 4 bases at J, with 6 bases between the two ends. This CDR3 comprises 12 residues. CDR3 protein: CAWSVLRTEAFF. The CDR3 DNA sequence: TGTGCCTGGAGTGTACTCCGCACTGAAGCTTTCTTT.

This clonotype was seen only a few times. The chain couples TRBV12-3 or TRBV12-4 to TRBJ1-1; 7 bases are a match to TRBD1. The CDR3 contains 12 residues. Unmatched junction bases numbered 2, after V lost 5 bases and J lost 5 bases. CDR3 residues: CASSTTGTEAFF. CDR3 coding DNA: TGTGCCAGCAGTACGACAGGGACTGAAGCTTTCTTT.

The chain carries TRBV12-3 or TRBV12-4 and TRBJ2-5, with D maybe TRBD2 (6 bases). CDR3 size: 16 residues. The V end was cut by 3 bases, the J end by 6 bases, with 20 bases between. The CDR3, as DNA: TGTGCCAGCAGTTTGGCTGGCGGGACCGACTCCCAGACCCAGTACTTC. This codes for CASSLAGGTDSQTQYF.

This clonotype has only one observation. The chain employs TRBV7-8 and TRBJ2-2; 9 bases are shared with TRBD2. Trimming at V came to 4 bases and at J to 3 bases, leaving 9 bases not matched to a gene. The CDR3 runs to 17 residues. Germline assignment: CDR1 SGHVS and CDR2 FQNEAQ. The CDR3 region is CASSSWISGGHTGELFF. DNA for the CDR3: TGTGCCAGCAGCTCGTGGATAAGCGGGGGGCACACCGGGGAGCTGTTTTTT. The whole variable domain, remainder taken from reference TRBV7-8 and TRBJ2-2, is GAGVSQSPRYKVAKRGQDVALRCDPISGHVSLFWYQQALGQGPEFLTYFQNEAQLDKSGLPSDRFFAERPEGSVSTLKIQRTQQEDSAVYLCASSSWISGGHTGELFFGEGSRLTVL.

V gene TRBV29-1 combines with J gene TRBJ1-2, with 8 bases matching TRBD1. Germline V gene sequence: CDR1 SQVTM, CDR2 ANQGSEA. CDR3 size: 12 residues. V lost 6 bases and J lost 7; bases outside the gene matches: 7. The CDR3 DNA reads TGCAGCGTGCCAGGGGGCTCAGCTGGCTACACCTTC. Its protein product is CSVPGGSAGYTF.

The chain's CDR3 is CASSVGTSSTGELFF. CDR3 sequence (DNA): TGTGCCAGCAGCGTGGGGACTAGTTCCACCGGGGAGCTGTTTTTT. The chain combines TRBV9 with TRBJ2-2; 8 bases are shared with TRBD2. Germline V gene data show CDR1 as SGDLS and CDR2 as YYNGEE. CDR3 length: 15 residues. After removal of 2 bases from V and 4 bases from J, the junction contained 4 bases not matched to a gene.

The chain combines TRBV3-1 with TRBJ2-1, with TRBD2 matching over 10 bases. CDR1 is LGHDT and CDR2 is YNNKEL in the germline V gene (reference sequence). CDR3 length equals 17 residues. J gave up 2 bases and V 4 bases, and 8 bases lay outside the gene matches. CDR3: CASSPPELAGTYNEQFF. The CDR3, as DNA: TGTGCCAGCAGCCCCCCCGAACTAGCGGGAACCTACAATGAGCAGTTCTTC.

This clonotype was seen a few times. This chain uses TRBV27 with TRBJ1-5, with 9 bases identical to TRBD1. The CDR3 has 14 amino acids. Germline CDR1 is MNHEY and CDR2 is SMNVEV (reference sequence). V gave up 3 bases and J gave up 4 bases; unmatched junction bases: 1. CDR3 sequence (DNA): TGTGCCAGCAGTTTGGACAGGGGTAATCAGCCCCAGCATTTT. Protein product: CASSLDRGNQPQHF.

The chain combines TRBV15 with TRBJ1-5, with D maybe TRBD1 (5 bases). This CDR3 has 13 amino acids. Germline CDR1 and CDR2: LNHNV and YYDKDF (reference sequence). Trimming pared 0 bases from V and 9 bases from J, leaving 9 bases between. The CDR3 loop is CATSRDRGRPQHF. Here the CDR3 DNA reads TGTGCCACCAGCAGAGATAGGGGTCGGCCCCAGCATTTT.

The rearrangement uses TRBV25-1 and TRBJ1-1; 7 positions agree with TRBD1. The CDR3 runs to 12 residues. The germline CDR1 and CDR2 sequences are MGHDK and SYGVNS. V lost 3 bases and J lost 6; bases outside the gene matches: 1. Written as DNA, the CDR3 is TGTGCCAGCAGTGATAGGGGGCCTGAAGCTTTCTTT. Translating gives CASSDRGPEAFF. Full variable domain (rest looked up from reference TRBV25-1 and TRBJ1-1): EADIYQTPRYLVIGTGKKITLECSQTMGHDKMYWYQQDPGMELHLIHYSYGVNSTEKGDLSSESTVSRIRTEHFPLTLESARPSHTSQYLCASSDRGPEAFFGQGTRLTVV.

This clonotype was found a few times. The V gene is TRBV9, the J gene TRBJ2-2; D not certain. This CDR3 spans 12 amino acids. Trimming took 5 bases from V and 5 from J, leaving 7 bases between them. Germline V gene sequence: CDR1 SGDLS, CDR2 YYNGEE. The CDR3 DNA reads TGTGCCAGCAGTGTACCAACCGGGGAGCTGTTTTTT. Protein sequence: CASSVPTGELFF.

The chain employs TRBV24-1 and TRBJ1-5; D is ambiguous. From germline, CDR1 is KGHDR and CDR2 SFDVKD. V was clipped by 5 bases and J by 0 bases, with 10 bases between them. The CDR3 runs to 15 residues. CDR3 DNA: TGTGCCACCAGTGCGGGAGCTTATAGCAATCAGCCCCAGCATTTT. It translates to CATSAGAYSNQPQHF.

CDR3 in amino acids: CASTPPGNNEQFF. CDR3 nucleotide sequence: TGTGCCAGCACCCCCCCAGGGAACAATGAGCAGTTCTTC. V gene TRBV7-9 combines with J gene TRBJ2-1; D may be TRBD1 (5 bases). Germline assignment: CDR1 SEHNR and CDR2 FQNEAQ (reference sequence). The CDR3 covers 13 residues. The V and J ends lost 7 bases and 5 bases respectively, with 12 bases between them.

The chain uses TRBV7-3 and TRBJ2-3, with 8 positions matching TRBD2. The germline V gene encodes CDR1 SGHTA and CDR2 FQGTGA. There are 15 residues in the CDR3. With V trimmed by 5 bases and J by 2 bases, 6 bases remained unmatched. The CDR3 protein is CASSLGTSTTDTQYF. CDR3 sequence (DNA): TGTGCCAGCAGCCTCGGGACTAGTACCACAGATACGCAGTATTTT.

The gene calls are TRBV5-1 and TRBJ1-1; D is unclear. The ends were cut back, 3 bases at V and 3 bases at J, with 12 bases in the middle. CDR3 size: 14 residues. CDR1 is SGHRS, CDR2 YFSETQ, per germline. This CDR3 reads CASSSSRRDTEAFF. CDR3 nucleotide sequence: TGCGCCAGCAGCTCGTCTCGACGGGACACTGAAGCTTTCTTT.

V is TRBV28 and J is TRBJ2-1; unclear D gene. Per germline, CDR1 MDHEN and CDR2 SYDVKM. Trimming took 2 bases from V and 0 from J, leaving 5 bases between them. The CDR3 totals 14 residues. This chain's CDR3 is CASSLGVSYNEQFF. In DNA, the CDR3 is TGTGCCAGCAGTTTAGGGGTCTCCTACAATGAGCAGTTCTTC. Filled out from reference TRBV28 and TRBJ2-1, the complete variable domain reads DVKVTQSSRYLVKRTGEKVFLECVQDMDHENMFWYRQDPGLGLRLIYFSYDVKMKEKGDIPEGYSVSREKKERFSLILESASTNQTSMYLCASSLGVSYNEQFFGPGTRLTVL.

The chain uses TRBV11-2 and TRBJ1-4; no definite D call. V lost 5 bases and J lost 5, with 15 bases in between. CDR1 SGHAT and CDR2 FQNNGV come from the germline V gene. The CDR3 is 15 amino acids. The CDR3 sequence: CASSPRQSQNEKLFF. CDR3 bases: TGTGCCAGCAGCCCCCGCCAGTCCCAGAATGAAAAACTGTTTTTT. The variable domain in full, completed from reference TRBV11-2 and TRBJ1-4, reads EAGVAQSPRYKIIEKRQSVAFWCNPISGHATLYWYQQILGQGPKLLIQFQNNGVVDDSQLPKDRFSAERLKGVDSTLKIQPAKLEDSAVYLCASSPRQSQNEKLFFGSGTQLSVL.

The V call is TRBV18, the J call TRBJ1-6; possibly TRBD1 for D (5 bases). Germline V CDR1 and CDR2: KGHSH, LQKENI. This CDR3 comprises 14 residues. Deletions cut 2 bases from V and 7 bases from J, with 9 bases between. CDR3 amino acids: CASSPFKGNSPLHF. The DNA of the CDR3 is TGTGCCAGCTCACCATTCAAGGGGAATTCACCCCTCCACTTT.

The chain's CDR3 is CSARAQAQGNYGYTF. The CDR3 bases are TGCAGTGCTAGAGCCCAAGCCCAGGGGAACTATGGCTACACCTTC. V gene TRBV20-1 combines with J gene TRBJ1-2; D perhaps matches TRBD1 (6 bases). Per germline, CDR1 DFQATT and CDR2 SNEGSKA (reference sequence). CDR3 length equals 15 residues. Trimming took off 1 base at V and 2 bases at J, with 14 bases between the two ends.